The 25 T cell receptor beta chains below all came from one sample that was sequenced in a study of CD8+CD57+ T cells in acquired aplastic anemia. Genomic DNA templated the TCR beta VDJ and CDR3 profiling. From the reads, TCRdb called clonotypes with MiXCR, one entry per CDR3 protein. The sample comprises about 170,000 distinct CDR3 sequences, 40% to 55% of which are singletons, and about 1.2% rests with the top ten. The sequenced patients had an expansion of CD8+CD57+ cells seen by flow cytometry. Material for sequencing was sorted CD4+, CD8+, or CD8+CD57+ T cells (not recorded which) from PBMCs. The source of these receptors is a human donor with aplastic anemia.

This clonotype turned up a few times. The CDR3 loop is CASSPAGQGNEQYF. The CDR3 DNA reads TGTGCCAGCTCACCAGCCGGACAGGGCAACGAGCAGTACTTC. This rearrangement joins TRBV18 to TRBJ2-7; 8 positions agree with TRBD1. V was pared by 2 bases and J by 5 bases, with 5 bases of the junction left unmatched. Germline V gene lookup returns CDR1 KGHSH and CDR2 LQKENI. The CDR3 extends over 14 amino acids.

This clonotype was observed many times. This rearrangement joins TRBV11-2 to TRBJ1-6, with unresolved D. Germline CDR1 and CDR2: SGHAT and FQNNGV. V lost 5 bases, J lost 9 bases, and 8 bases lay in between. The CDR3 covers 12 residues. For the CDR3, the DNA is TGTGCCAGCAGCCGGGGTTCTTCACCCCTCCACTTT. Protein product: CASSRGSSPLHF.

There are many counts of this clonotype. The chain combines TRBV20-1 with TRBJ2-7; 7 nucleotides match TRBD2. The CDR3 spans 14 residues. CDR1 DFQATT and CDR2 SNEGSKA come from the germline V gene (reference sequence). V lost 3 bases, J lost 3 bases, and 8 bases stayed unmatched. The CDR3 nucleotides are TGCAGTGCTAGTGGGAGGGGAGAAGACTACGAGCAGTACTTC. It yields the protein CSASGRGEDYEQYF.

This clonotype was detected ten times or more. The V gene is TRBV3-1, the J gene TRBJ1-1; maybe TRBD1 (5 bases). The CDR3 is 14 amino acids. Trimming cost V 4 bases and J 1 base, with 10 bases left between them. Germline CDR1 is LGHDT and CDR2 is YNNKEL (reference sequence). This CDR3 is CASSPWGTNTEAFF. In DNA form, the CDR3 reads TGTGCCAGCAGCCCATGGGGGACGAACACTGAAGCTTTCTTT.

The rearrangement links TRBV12-5 to TRBJ1-6; D uncertain. Between the trimmed V and J ends, which lost 1 base and 10 bases, there was a span of 11 bases. The CDR3 length is 14 residues. In germline, CDR1 is LGHNT, CDR2 FRNRAP. CDR3 amino acids: CASGLDFGSSPLHF. The CDR3, as DNA: TGTGCTAGTGGTTTGGACTTCGGGTCCTCACCCCTCCACTTT.

Turning to this clonotype: Germline is not matched at one junction end, which may reflect a read error. The rearrangement links TRBV7-9 to TRBJ1-1; possibly TRBD1 for D (5 bases). CDR1 and CDR2 (germline): SEHNR, FQNEAQ (reference sequence). The CDR3 has 13 residues. CDR3 protein: CASSLKRGTEALF. The CDR3 DNA follows: TGTGCCAGCAGCTTAAAAAGGGGCACTGAAGCTCTCTTT.

This clonotype has at least ten counts. The chain couples TRBV5-1 to TRBJ1-2, with 10 bases fitting TRBD1. From germline, CDR1 is SGHRS and CDR2 YFSETQ. V trimming: 0 bases; J trimming: 7 bases; junction bases outside the gene matches: 15. The CDR3 length is 18 residues. Written as DNA, the CDR3 is TGCGCCAGCAGCTTGGATCGACCGGGACAGGGGATGGGAGGTGGCTACACCTTC. Translated: CASSLDRPGQGMGGGYTF.

V and J are TRBV10-3 and TRBJ1-5; 7 positions match TRBD1. Germline CDR1 ENHRY, CDR2 SYGVKD. The CDR3 length is 14 residues. The J segment lost 4 bases and the V segment lost 10 bases, leaving 10 bases of the junction unmatched. CDR3: CASWDSQANQPQHF. DNA for the CDR3: TGTGCCAGCTGGGACAGTCAAGCAAATCAGCCCCAGCATTTT.

This clonotype occurred many times. The chain has TRBV5-4 and TRBJ1-1; unclear D gene. The V end was cut by 0 bases, the J end by 7 bases, with 10 bases between. Germline lookup yields CDR1 SGHNT and CDR2 YYREEE (reference sequence). This CDR3 spans 13 amino acids. The CDR3 DNA reads TGTGCCAGCAGCTTGGCGGCAGAGGTTGAAGCTTTCTTT. As protein: CASSLAAEVEAFF.

This clonotype was seen repeatedly, ten times or more. The rearrangement links TRBV19 to TRBJ1-4, with 11 bases aligning to TRBD1. CDR1 and CDR2 from the germline V gene are LNHDA and SQIVND (reference sequence). V shed 5 bases and J 1 base; nucleotides not matched to a gene: 3. CDR3 length: 16 amino acids. The CDR3 loop reads CASSLGQGGTNEKLFF. As DNA, the CDR3 is TGTGCCAGTAGTCTGGGACAGGGGGGAACTAATGAAAAACTGTTTTTT.

This clonotype has just a few counts. A read error is possible here, since a much larger clone lies one base away. The rearrangement links TRBV11-2 to TRBJ2-1, with TRBD2 identical over 7 bases. The CDR3 runs 15 residues. Germline V gene sequence: CDR1 SGHAT, CDR2 FQNNGV. Here the CDR3 reads CASSFRLAANNGQFF. Written as DNA, the CDR3 is TGTGCCAGCAGCTTTCGACTAGCCGCGAACAATGGGCAGTTCTTC.

Ten or more counts support this clonotype. CDR3 DNA: TGCGCCAGCAGCCAAGAGGTACTTTCCAGCGCCGGAACCCAGTACTTC. Residues: CASSQEVLSSAGTQYF. The V call is TRBV4-3, the J call TRBJ2-5; D uncertain. Deletions cut 0 bases from V and 8 bases from J, with 19 bases between. This CDR3 region has 16 residues. Per germline, CDR1 LGHNA and CDR2 YSLEER.

CDR3 DNA: TGTGCCAGTAGTATTACGTGGGCCAACACCGGGGAGCTGTTTTTT. It codes for CASSITWANTGELFF. The chain couples TRBV19 to TRBJ2-2; D gene uncertain. Germline V gene data show CDR1 as LNHDA and CDR2 as SQIVND (reference sequence). The CDR3 runs 15 residues. Trimming removed 3 bases at V and 2 bases at J, with 10 bases between.

This clonotype was counted at least ten times. The chain recombines TRBV19 with TRBJ2-5, with D perhaps matching TRBD1 (6 bases). V lost 1 base and J 9 bases, leaving 15 bases between the germline ends. The CDR3 totals 14 residues. The germline V gene has CDR1 LNHDA and CDR2 SQIVND (reference sequence). The chain's CDR3 is CASSIVSGEVPQYF. The CDR3, as DNA: TGTGCCAGTAGTATAGTCTCAGGGGAAGTGCCCCAGTACTTC.

The chain has TRBV12-3 or TRBV12-4 and TRBJ2-1; 10 nucleotides agree with TRBD2. This CDR3 is 15 amino acids long. J gave up 5 bases and V 6 bases, and 7 bases lay outside the gene matches. DNA for the CDR3: TGTGCCAGCAGGGATCTAGCGGGAGAGGACAATGAGCAGTTCTTC. As protein: CASRDLAGEDNEQFF.

The CDR3 loop reads CSVIQAGSYEQYF. The DNA for the CDR3 is TGCAGCGTCATCCAGGCAGGCTCCTACGAGCAGTACTTC. This rearrangement joins TRBV29-1 to TRBJ2-7; D unresolved. The V gene's germline CDR1 is SQVTM and CDR2 ANQGSEA. There are 13 residues in the CDR3. V lost 6 bases to trimming and J lost 0 bases, with 12 bases between them.

This clonotype came up once. In DNA form, the CDR3 reads TGTGCCAGCAGCTTAGCCAGGGGGCTCTCGAACACTGAAGCTTTCTTT. It is translated as CASSLARGLSNTEAFF. The rearrangement links TRBV7-2 to TRBJ1-1; 8 nucleotides line up with TRBD1. The length of the CDR3 is 16 residues. V shed 0 bases, J shed 1 base, and the junction held 4 bases outside the gene matches. CDR1 and CDR2 (germline): SGHTA, FQGNSA.

The rearrangement joins TRBV7-9 to TRBJ2-1; D not certain. This CDR3 comprises 12 residues. CDR1 is SEHNR and CDR2 is FQNEAQ in the germline V gene (reference sequence). V was shortened by 7 bases and J by 5 bases, with 9 bases between the two germline ends. The CDR3: CASTPSHNEQFF. CDR3 coding DNA: TGTGCCAGCACACCCAGCCACAATGAGCAGTTCTTC. The full variable domain, with the rest looked up from reference TRBV7-9 and TRBJ2-1, is DTGVSQNPRHKITKRGQNVTFRCDPISEHNRLYWYRQTLGQGPEFLTYFQNEAQLEKSRLLSDRFSAERPKGSFSTLEIQRTEQGDSAMYLCASTPSHNEQFFGPGTRLTVL.

The chain joins TRBV20-1 to TRBJ2-3, with 7 positions matching TRBD2. Looked up from germline, CDR1 is DFQATT and CDR2 is SNEGSKA (reference sequence). Unmatched junction bases numbered 11, after V lost 6 bases and J lost 2 bases. There are 15 residues in the CDR3. The CDR3 reads CSAESLAAITDTQYF. The CDR3 DNA reads as TGCAGTGCCGAGAGCCTAGCGGCCATCACAGATACGCAGTATTTT.

V gene TRBV20-1 combines with J gene TRBJ2-7; 8 bases fit TRBD1. The CDR3 sequence is 14 residues long. V was clipped by 6 bases and J by 2 bases; unmatched bases: 9. CDR1 is DFQATT, CDR2 SNEGSKA, per germline (reference sequence). The DNA for the CDR3 is TGCAGTGCCGAGGACAGGGTAACCGCCTACGAGCAGTACTTC. Translated, it gives CSAEDRVTAYEQYF.

The chain uses TRBV5-5 and TRBJ2-5, with 7 bases that match TRBD1. J gave up 1 base and V 0 bases, and 3 bases lay outside the gene matches. Germline CDR1 and CDR2: SGHKS and YYEKEE (reference sequence). This CDR3 is 15 amino acids long. CDR3 nucleotides: TGTGCCAGCAGCTTGGTAGGGACAGTCCAAGAGACCCAGTACTTC. It translates to CASSLVGTVQETQYF.

This clonotype was observed at least ten times. The chain carries TRBV2 and TRBJ1-5; D is undetermined. Germline V CDR1 and CDR2: SNHLY, FYNNEI. With 4 bases removed from V and 8 bases from J, the gap between germline ends came to 6 bases. This CDR3 comprises 11 residues. The chain's CDR3 is CASSGKEPQHF. The CDR3 DNA is TGTGCCAGCAGTGGGAAGGAGCCCCAGCATTTT.

This clonotype occurred many times. This chain's CDR3 is CASSYSQGGEQYF. DNA of the CDR3: TGTGCCAGCAGTTACTCGCAGGGGGGAGAGCAGTACTTC. The genes are TRBV6-6 and TRBJ2-7; D might be TRBD1 (7 bases). The CDR3 is 13 residues long. Between the trimmed V and J ends, which lost 0 bases and 7 bases, there was a span of 10 bases. The germline CDR1 and CDR2 sequences are MNHNY and SVGAGI (reference sequence).

The table lists this clonotype with a few counts. The junction and the germline gene differ at one end; a read error may be behind it. The chain is built from TRBV6-5 and TRBJ1-1; D is unresolved. This CDR3 contains 14 residues. The V gene's germline CDR1 is MNHEY and CDR2 SVGAGI. The DNA of the CDR3 is TGTGCCAGCAGTTACTCCCGTGAGAACACTGATGCTTTCTTT. It translates to CASSYSRENTDAFF.

This clonotype came up once. The rearrangement links TRBV20-1 to TRBJ2-7; D call uncertain. CDR3 length: 11 amino acids. Looked up from germline, CDR1 is DFQATT and CDR2 is SNEGSKA (reference sequence). Trimming cost V 3 bases and J 4 bases, with 7 bases left between them. CDR3 region: CSASPEYEQYF. CDR3 bases: TGCAGTGCTAGCCCGGAGTACGAGCAGTACTTC.